This T cell receptor (beta chain) stems from a study of CD8 T cells in ankylosing spondylitis. Overall study results and limits: Made up of eight highly homologous variants, a TCR beta motif appeared characteristic of ankylosing spondylitis blood. Disease-linked clones reportedly concentrated significantly in matched ankylosing spondylitis synovial fluid.

By quantitative 5'-RACE with molecular barcodes, the TCR beta libraries were made. One entry per CDR3 protein, called by TCRdb with MiXCR from the 5' RACE reads. The profile shows fewer than 250,000 distinct CDR3 sequences, over 9.5% of them singletons. In this sample, this clonotype turned up a few times. Its antigen is not identified. The germline V gene encodes CDR1 SQVTM and CDR2 ANQGSEA. This CDR3 comprises 13 residues. The ends were cut back, 4 bases at V and 2 bases at J, with 11 bases in the middle. Sequenced: blood, either unsorted or a sorted T cell fraction (not recorded which). The sequence came from a male donor with ankylosing spondylitis or in good health (not recorded which). V usage is TRBV29-1 and J usage is TRBJ2-5; D is uncertain. CDR3 sequence reads: CSVVGNHQETQYF. The CDR3 region has the DNA TGCAGCGTTGTAGGCAATCATCAAGAGACCCAGTACTTC.